This record covers a single TCR beta chain. This entry comes from a study of blood T cell repertoires in COVID-19. As for the study in general: Samples came from the United States, Italy and Spain, spanning acute and convalescent COVID-19. Sources were T cells, B-cell-depleted T cells, or PBMCs; the material itself was cDNA or gDNA.

Trimming at V came to 7 bases and at J to 5 bases, leaving 8 bases not matched to a gene. Germline V gene sequence: CDR1 MNHNY, CDR2 SVGAGI (reference sequence). The CDR3 sequence is 14 residues long. Original processing methods: The assay estimated nucleated cells by amplifying reference gene primers. Produced via immunoSEQ multiplex PCR; TCRdb's table is partial and in-frame only. V, J and clone size derive from that table, while D and trimming were established from the DNA sequence. The top ten clones hold about 5.4% of a sample with about 130,000 clones, around 88% of them seen once. The source of this sequence is a human donor in a cohort sampled during active COVID-19. The sample taken for sequencing was peripheral blood. The chain joins TRBV6-6 to TRBJ1-1, with TRBD1 matching over 9 bases. The CDR3 DNA follows: TGTGCCAGCACCCCCCGGACAGGGGAAACTGAAGCTTTCTTT. This encodes CASTPRTGETEAFF.